This paragraph reports one T cell receptor beta chain. This sample was included in a study of metastatic and nonmetastatic thyroid tumors. Study context: The comparison covered peripheral blood and tumor or nodule tissue in malignant and benign thyroid patients.

Not a single patient had been given any form of treatment at any point before undergoing thyroid surgery. The CDR3 runs to 14 residues. V gave up 6 bases and J gave up 5 bases; unmatched junction bases: 9. Germline V gives CDR1 SGDLS, CDR2 YYNGEE. Methods used by the authors: What underpinned the distant-metastasis classifier for papillary thyroid cancer was the set of CDR3 differences across clinicopathological groups. Using MiXCR, TCRdb reanalyzed the PCR reads. Clone size and V and J calls follow TCRdb, not the original study. The sample has about 15,000 clones, almost 35% seen once. The sequenced sample consisted of tumor tissue. The TCR comes from a female donor with papillary thyroid cancer or a benign thyroid nodule (not recorded which). Some clones in this sample may be carry-over from other donors' samples. V usage is TRBV9 and J usage is TRBJ2-3, with 7 bases lining up with TRBD2. The CDR3 DNA sequence: TGTGCCAGCACCTACGGACTAGAAGGAGATACGCAGTATTTT. Translating it yields CASTYGLEGDTQYF.